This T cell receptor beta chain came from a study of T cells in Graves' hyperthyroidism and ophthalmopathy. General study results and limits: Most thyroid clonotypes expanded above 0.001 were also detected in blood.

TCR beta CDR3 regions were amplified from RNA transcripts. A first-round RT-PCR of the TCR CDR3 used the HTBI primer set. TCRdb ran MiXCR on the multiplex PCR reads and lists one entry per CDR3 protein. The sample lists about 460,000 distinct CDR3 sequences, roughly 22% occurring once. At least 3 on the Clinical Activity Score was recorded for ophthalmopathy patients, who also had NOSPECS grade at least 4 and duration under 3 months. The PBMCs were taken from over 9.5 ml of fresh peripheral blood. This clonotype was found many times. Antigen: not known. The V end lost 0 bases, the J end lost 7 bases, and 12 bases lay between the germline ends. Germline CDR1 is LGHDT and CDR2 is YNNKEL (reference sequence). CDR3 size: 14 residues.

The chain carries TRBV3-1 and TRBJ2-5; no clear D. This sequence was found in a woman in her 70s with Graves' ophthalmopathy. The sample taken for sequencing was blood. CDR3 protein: CASSQDVALGTQYF. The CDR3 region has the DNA TGTGCCAGCAGCCAAGATGTGGCCCTTGGGACCCAGTACTTC.